The source of this T cell receptor (beta chain) is a study of T cell responses to AZD1222 COVID-19 vaccine. The data were produced by immunoSEQ multiplex PCR, yet TCRdb's version contains in-frame clones alone and is incomplete. The sample records some 130,000 clones, about 93% being singletons. Germline V gene sequence: CDR1 MNHNY, CDR2 SVGAGI (reference sequence). The V and J ends lost 5 bases and 2 bases respectively, with 12 bases between them. The CDR3 is 14 amino acids. This clonotype was obtained from an adult in good health. The chain carries TRBV6-6 and TRBJ1-2; perhaps TRBD1 as D (6 bases). Specimen: peripheral blood, collected on day 0 of AZD1222 vaccination. This CDR3 is CASSPDRLNYGYTF. CDR3 sequence (DNA): TGTGCCAGCAGTCCCGACAGGCTGAACTATGGCTACACCTTC.